This T cell receptor beta chain was sequenced for a study of early T cells in non-severe SARS-CoV-2 infection. Deletions cut 8 bases from V and 6 bases from J, with 13 bases between. Germline assignment: CDR1 MDHEN and CDR2 SYDVKM. The CDR3 is 13 amino acids. TCRdb reanalysed the 5' RACE reads using MiXCR and keeps one entry per CDR3 protein. This table has tens of thousands of distinct CDR3 sequences, around 12% appearing once. Sequencing used whole blood, obtained at baseline. This chain joins TRBV28 and TRBJ1-4; D remains ambiguous. The clonotype comes from an adult who was a healthcare worker with PCR-confirmed SARS-CoV-2 infection or an uninfected control (not recorded which). The donor label of this sample is uncertain. Here the CDR3 DNA reads TGTGCCAGCTGGGATAGGGAGGATGAAAAACTGTTTTTT. This sequence encodes CASWDREDEKLFF.